This TCR beta chain was observed in a study of blood T cells in healthy people across ages. For the study at large: When template switching was applied, about one barcoded beta molecule was captured per two T cells.

For the second PCR, which ran for roughly 7 to 11 cycles, a sample-barcoded 5' primer and a J-beta primer mix were used. A template-switch adaptor that had 12 random nucleotides put a tag on each cDNA molecule. Each CDR3 protein is one row after TCRdb ran MiXCR on the 5' RACE reads. The table lists some 710,000 distinct CDR3 sequences, about 47% of them singletons. Findings and caveats of the study: Estimates based on one million T cells were treated as lower bounds.

The CDR3 sequence is 16 residues long. V was pared by 1 base and J by 0 bases, with 10 bases between. Germline CDR1 reads SGHTA; CDR2 reads FQGNSA. The table lists this clonotype with a few counts. What it recognizes is unknown. The V call is TRBV7-2, the J call TRBJ2-1; D uncertain. This TCR derives from a man older than 75 in good health. The material sequenced was blood. The CDR3 loop is CASSLDSTSSYNEQFF. In DNA, the CDR3 is TGTGCCAGCAGCTTAGACAGTACAAGCTCCTACAATGAGCAGTTCTTC.